This T cell receptor beta chain came from a study of monozygotic twins with inflammatory bowel disease. The V gene's germline CDR1 is DFQATT and CDR2 SNEGSKA (reference sequence). This CDR3 is 16 amino acids long. Concerning this clonotype itself: What it binds is not known.

Each UMI, carrying a 6-nucleotide sample barcode, came from template switching. For each CDR3 protein, TCRdb gives one entry from its re-call of the 5' RACE reads, without DNA. The sample's table shows approximately 330,000 distinct CDR3 sequences. Broader study findings: Compared with healthy co-twins, IBD patients showed reduced TCRbeta repertoire diversity by inverse Simpson.

The sample consisted of blood. The clonotype originates from a human donor with ulcerative colitis or Crohn's disease, or a healthy co-twin of an affected twin (not recorded which). The rearrangement uses TRBV20-1 and TRBJ1-6; TCRdb proposes TRBD1, but this gene call is untestable without DNA. CDR3 sequence reads: CSARPWLHGNDSPLHF.